Given below is one T cell receptor (beta chain) in context. Its antigen is undetermined. Compared with germline, one end of the junction differs, possibly owing to a read error. This entry comes from a study of cytomegalovirus exposure and HLA in healthy donors. Overall study results and limits: The majority of CMV-associated TCR beta chains were reported as apparently HLA-restricted in a later analysis.

Vbeta (60) and Jbeta (13) primers were used in the PCR. Original analysis: In a later analysis, of around 83 million unique beta chains, some 10 million appeared in at least two donors. This table comes from immunoSEQ multiplex PCR, and its TCRdb copy is limited to in-frame clones, with some not included. The V and J calls and clone size come from that table; D and trimming were worked out from the DNA. The sample includes about 85,000 clones, around 80% of them seen just once. From germline, CDR1 is SGHVS and CDR2 FNYEAQ. The CDR3 has 15 residues. The chain carries TRBV7-6 and TRBJ1-2; 12 bases are shared with TRBD1. This receptor was obtained from a woman aged 45 to 65 in good health and CMV-seropositive. Sequencing used PBMCs. CDR3 in DNA: TGTGCCAGCAGCCCGGGACAGGGGGCTAAATATGGCTACACCTTC. It is translated as CASSPGQGAKYGYTF.